Presented here are 20 T cell receptor beta chains from one specimen sequenced in a study of blood T cell repertoires in COVID-19. The protocol was immunoSEQ multiplex PCR, while the TCRdb copy is restricted to in-frame clones and leaves out a portion. The sample contains about 180,000 clones, about 87% of which appear only once. Sequencing was carried out using peripheral blood. Receptors were obtained from a woman in her thirties with acute or convalescent COVID-19.

This chain joins TRBV7-9 and TRBJ2-2; D is possibly TRBD2 (5 bases). The CDR3 has 16 residues. From germline, CDR1 is SEHNR and CDR2 FQNEAQ (reference sequence). Trimming left V 7 bases short and J 3 bases short, with 18 bases between. The CDR3 DNA follows: TGTGCCAGCACCCCCTTGAGGGAGTTTTACACCGGGGAGCTGTTTTTT. Protein sequence: CASTPLREFYTGELFF.

V usage is TRBV6-1 and J usage is TRBJ2-4, with a tentative D call TRBD2 (6 bases). Trimming cost V 7 bases and J 13 bases, with 14 bases left between them. The CDR3 is made up of 11 amino acids. Germline V gene sequence: CDR1 MNHNS, CDR2 SASEGT. Here the CDR3 DNA reads TGTGCCAGCACCGAGCAGCGGGTACAGTACTTC. It specifies CASTEQRVQYF.

V gene TRBV5-6 combines with J gene TRBJ2-1; 15 bases line up with TRBD2. The V gene's germline CDR1 is SGHDT and CDR2 YYEEEE. CDR3 length: 17 residues. V lost 2 bases, J lost 8 bases, and 8 bases stayed unmatched. The DNA for the CDR3 is TGTGCCAGCAGCTTCGGACTAGCGGGAGGGCCGATAGATGAGCAGTTCTTC. Protein product: CASSFGLAGGPIDEQFF.

This clone was seen only a few times. The rearrangement links TRBV5-1 to TRBJ1-2, with D perhaps TRBD1 (5 bases). The germline CDR1 and CDR2 sequences are SGHRS and YFSETQ. Trimming stripped 3 bases from V and 3 bases from J, with 9 bases between. The length of the CDR3 is 13 residues. The CDR3: CASSYDSYYGYTF. For the CDR3, the DNA is TGCGCCAGCAGCTACGACAGTTACTATGGCTACACCTTC.

V gene TRBV6-2 or TRBV6-3 combines with J gene TRBJ2-3, with TRBD1 matching 8 bases. The CDR3 covers 15 residues. CDR1 and CDR2 from the germline V gene are MNHEY and SVGEGT. V was pared by 5 bases and J by 5 bases, with 9 bases of the junction left unmatched. DNA of the CDR3: TGTGCCAGCAGTAGACGGACAGGGTTGGGAGATACGCAGTATTTT. It encodes CASSRRTGLGDTQYF.

This chain connects TRBV28 to TRBJ1-5, with D unresolved. Germline CDR1 is MDHEN and CDR2 is SYDVKM. Between the trimmed V and J ends, which lost 10 bases and 6 bases, there was a span of 7 bases. CDR3 length: 10 residues. The CDR3 is CATHGQPQHF. In DNA, the CDR3 is TGTGCCACCCACGGTCAGCCCCAGCATTTT.

This chain links TRBV28 with TRBJ1-2, with TRBD1 identical over 10 bases. With V trimmed by 5 bases and J by 5 bases, 11 bases remained unmatched. Per germline, CDR1 MDHEN and CDR2 SYDVKM. The CDR3 runs 16 residues. DNA for the CDR3: TGTGCCAGCAGTACGACAGGGGGCGAGAGGGTTTATGGCTACACCTTC. This translates into CASSTTGGERVYGYTF.

The chain couples TRBV28 to TRBJ1-5; D is perhaps TRBD1 (5 bases). The CDR3 totals 15 residues. V dropped 3 bases and J dropped 6 bases, with 15 bases sitting between them. Germline V lookup: CDR1 MDHEN, CDR2 SYDVKM. The CDR3 DNA reads as TGTGCCAGCAGTTTGGCCTTAGGGACTGGTCAGCCCCAGCATTTT. Amino acids: CASSLALGTGQPQHF.

This sequence joins TRBV27 and TRBJ2-1; the D gene is possibly TRBD2 (6 bases). There are 14 residues in the CDR3. The V gene's germline CDR1 is MNHEY and CDR2 SMNVEV (reference sequence). The V end was cut by 6 bases, the J end by 3 bases, with 12 bases between. CDR3 sequence: CASRERAYYNEQFF. The DNA of the CDR3 is TGTGCCAGCAGAGAGCGGGCCTACTACAATGAGCAGTTCTTC.

The V and J genes are TRBV11-2 and TRBJ2-3; maybe TRBD1 (6 bases). V dropped 4 bases and J dropped 5 bases, with 10 bases sitting between them. This CDR3 has 13 amino acids. The V gene's germline CDR1 is SGHAT and CDR2 FQNNGV. This CDR3 is CASSSRGGDTQYF. Written as DNA, the CDR3 is TGTGCCAGCAGCTCCCGAGGGGGAGATACGCAGTATTTT.

The chain is built from TRBV5-1 and TRBJ2-7, with 9 nucleotides matching TRBD1. The J segment lost 5 bases and the V segment lost 0 bases, leaving 6 bases of the junction unmatched. The V gene's germline CDR1 is SGHRS and CDR2 YFSETQ. CDR3 length: 15 residues. This CDR3 is CASSLGRQGVNEQYF. The CDR3 coding sequence is TGCGCCAGCAGCTTGGGGCGACAGGGGGTCAACGAGCAGTACTTC.

The sample holds one count of this clone. The chain links TRBV3-1 (or the pseudogene TRBV3-2) to TRBJ1-5; D is unclear. Trimming took off 1 base at V and 8 bases at J, with 12 bases between the two ends. Germline loops: CDR1 LGHDT, CDR2 YNNKEL (reference sequence). The CDR3 spans 14 residues. CDR3 DNA sequence: TGTGCCAGCAGCCAAGGTATAGGAGAGGAGCCCCAGCATTTT. Its translation is CASSQGIGEEPQHF.

The V gene is TRBV19, the J gene TRBJ1-2; 7 positions match TRBD1. This CDR3 is built from 12 residues. Per germline, CDR1 LNHDA and CDR2 SQIVND (reference sequence). Trimming took 3 bases from V and 10 from J; bases not matched to a gene: 5. CDR3 residues: CASSMGQPVYTF. For the CDR3, the DNA is TGTGCCAGTAGTATGGGACAGCCAGTCTACACCTTC.

The chain is built from TRBV7-9 and TRBJ2-7; 8 bases match TRBD1. The CDR3 totals 14 residues. Germline assignment: CDR1 SEHNR and CDR2 FQNEAQ (reference sequence). Germline trimming cut 5 bases from V and 2 bases from J; bases unmatched to any gene: 5. CDR3 bases: TGTGCCAGCAGCCCAGACAGGGGCGCCTACGAGCAGTACTTC. Protein: CASSPDRGAYEQYF.

The chain joins TRBV5-1 to TRBJ1-2, with 8 bases fitting TRBD1. V was clipped by 7 bases and J by 6 bases; unmatched bases: 5. Germline CDR1 is SGHRS and CDR2 is YFSETQ. CDR3 length: 12 amino acids. As DNA, the CDR3 is TGCGCCAGCGCAGGGGGCATTGATGGCTACACCTTC. This translates into CASAGGIDGYTF.

V gene TRBV14 combines with J gene TRBJ2-1; 7 nucleotides align to TRBD2. Losses at the gene ends were 3 bases for V and 4 bases for J; bases not matched to a gene: 0. This CDR3 is 13 amino acids long. The germline V gene has CDR1 SGHDN and CDR2 FVKESK. CDR3 DNA sequence: TGTGCCAGCAGCCAGGGGGGGTACAATGAGCAGTTCTTC. Protein product: CASSQGGYNEQFF.

The genes are TRBV5-1 and TRBJ2-3; TRBD1 aligns across 7 bases. The CDR3 has 15 amino acids. Trimming took 4 bases from V and 0 from J; bases not matched to a gene: 5. Germline V gene lookup returns CDR1 SGHRS and CDR2 YFSETQ. The CDR3 nucleotides read TGCGCCAGCAGCCCTAGGGGGCCCAGCACAGATACGCAGTATTTT. Residues: CASSPRGPSTDTQYF.

The J gene is TRBJ2-7, the V gene TRBV27; D call uncertain. Germline CDR1 is MNHEY and CDR2 is SMNVEV (reference sequence). V lost 6 bases and J 0 bases, leaving 3 bases between the germline ends. This CDR3 contains 11 residues. The CDR3 DNA sequence: TGTGCCAGCAGGAGCTCCTACGAGCAGTACTTC. As protein: CASRSSYEQYF.

This clone showed up just once. DNA for the CDR3: TGTGCCAGCACTCCCCCAGGTGGAAACACTGAAGCTTTCTTT. Protein sequence: CASTPPGGNTEAFF. This chain joins TRBV6-5 and TRBJ1-1; D gene unclear. Germline V gives CDR1 MNHEY, CDR2 SVGAGI. This CDR3 region has 14 residues. Trimming cost V 7 bases and J 2 bases, with 14 bases left between them.

This chain joins TRBV7-6 and TRBJ2-2; 7 positions agree with TRBD1. The germline V gene has CDR1 SGHVS and CDR2 FNYEAQ. This CDR3 has 15 amino acids. V trimming: 4 bases; J trimming: 3 bases; junction bases outside the gene matches: 5. CDR3 bases: TGTGCCAGCAGCTCCCGACAGGGATACACCGGGGAGCTGTTTTTT. Protein sequence: CASSSRQGYTGELFF. Drawing the rest from reference TRBV7-6 and TRBJ2-2, the complete variable domain is GAGVSQSPRYKVTKRGQDVALRCDPISGHVSLYWYRQALGQGPEFLTYFNYEAQQDKSGLPNDRFSAERPEGSISTLTIQRTEQRDSAMYRCASSSRQGYTGELFFGEGSRLTVL.